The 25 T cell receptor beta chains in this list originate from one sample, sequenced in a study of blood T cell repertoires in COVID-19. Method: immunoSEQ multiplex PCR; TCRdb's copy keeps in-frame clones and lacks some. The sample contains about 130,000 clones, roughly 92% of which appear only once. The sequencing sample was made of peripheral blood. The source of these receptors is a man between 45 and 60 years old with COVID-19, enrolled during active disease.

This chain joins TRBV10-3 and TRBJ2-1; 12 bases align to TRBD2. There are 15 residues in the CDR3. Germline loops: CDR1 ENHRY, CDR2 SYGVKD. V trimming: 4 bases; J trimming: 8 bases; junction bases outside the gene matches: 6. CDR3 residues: CAISALAGGPDEQFF. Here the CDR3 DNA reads TGTGCCATCAGTGCCCTAGCGGGAGGGCCCGATGAGCAGTTCTTC.

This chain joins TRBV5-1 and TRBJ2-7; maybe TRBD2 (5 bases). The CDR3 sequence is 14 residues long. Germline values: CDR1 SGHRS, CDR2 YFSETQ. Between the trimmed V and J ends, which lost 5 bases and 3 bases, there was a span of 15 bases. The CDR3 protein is CASRQAGRDYEQYV. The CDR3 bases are TGCGCCAGCAGACAAGCCGGCCGGGACTACGAGCAGTACGTC.

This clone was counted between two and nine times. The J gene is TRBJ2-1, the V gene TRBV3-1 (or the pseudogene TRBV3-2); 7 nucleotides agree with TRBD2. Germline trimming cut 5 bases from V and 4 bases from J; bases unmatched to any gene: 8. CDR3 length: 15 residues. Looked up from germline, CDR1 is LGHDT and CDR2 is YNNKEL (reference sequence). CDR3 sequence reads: CASSAPGTIYNEQFF. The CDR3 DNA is TGTGCCAGCAGCGCCCCCGGGACTATATACAATGAGCAGTTCTTC.

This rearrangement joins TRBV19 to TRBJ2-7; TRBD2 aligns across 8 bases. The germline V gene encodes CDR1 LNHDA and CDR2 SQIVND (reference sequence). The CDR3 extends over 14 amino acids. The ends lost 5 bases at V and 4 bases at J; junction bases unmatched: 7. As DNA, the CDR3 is TGTGCCAGTAGTGCGACGGGACTAGTTTACGAGCAGTACTTC. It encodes CASSATGLVYEQYF.

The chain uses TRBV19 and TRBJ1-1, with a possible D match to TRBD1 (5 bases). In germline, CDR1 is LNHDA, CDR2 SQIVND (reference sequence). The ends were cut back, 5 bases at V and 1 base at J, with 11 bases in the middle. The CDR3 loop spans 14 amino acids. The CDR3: CASSFGHTNTEAFF. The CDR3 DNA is TGTGCCAGTAGTTTCGGACACACGAACACTGAAGCTTTCTTT.

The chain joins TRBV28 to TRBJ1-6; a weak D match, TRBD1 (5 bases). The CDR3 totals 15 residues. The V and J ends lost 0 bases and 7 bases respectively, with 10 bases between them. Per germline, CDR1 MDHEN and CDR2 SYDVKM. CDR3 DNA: TGTGCCAGCAGTTTATGGGGACTGACAAATTCACCCCTCCACTTT. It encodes CASSLWGLTNSPLHF.

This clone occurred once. CDR3 loop: CASSRGPTLSEQFF. The CDR3 DNA reads as TGCGCCAGCAGCAGGGGCCCTACCTTGAGTGAGCAGTTCTTC. The chain has TRBV5-1 and TRBJ2-1, with D possibly being TRBD1 (5 bases). CDR3 length: 14 amino acids. With 4 bases removed from V and 9 bases from J, the gap between germline ends came to 17 bases. CDR1 and CDR2 (germline): SGHRS, YFSETQ.

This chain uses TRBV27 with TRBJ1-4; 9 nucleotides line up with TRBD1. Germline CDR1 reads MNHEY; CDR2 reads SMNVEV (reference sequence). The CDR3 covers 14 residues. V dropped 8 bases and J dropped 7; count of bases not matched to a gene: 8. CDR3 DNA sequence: TGTGCCAGCGGACAGGGGCCCCGGCCTGAAAAACTGTTTTTT. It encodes CASGQGPRPEKLFF.

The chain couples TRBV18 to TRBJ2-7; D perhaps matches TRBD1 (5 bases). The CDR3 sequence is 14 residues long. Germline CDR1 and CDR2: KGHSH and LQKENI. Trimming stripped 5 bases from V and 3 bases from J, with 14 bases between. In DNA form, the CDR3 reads TGTGCCAGCTCAACCGGCGACAGAATCTACGAGCAGTACTTC. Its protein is CASSTGDRIYEQYF.

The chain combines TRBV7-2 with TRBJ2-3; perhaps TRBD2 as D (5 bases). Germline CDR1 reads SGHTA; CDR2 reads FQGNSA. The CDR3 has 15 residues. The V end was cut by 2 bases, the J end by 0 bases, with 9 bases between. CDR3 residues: CASSLSGLSTDTQYF. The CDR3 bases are TGTGCCAGCAGCTTATCCGGACTTAGCACAGATACGCAGTATTTT.

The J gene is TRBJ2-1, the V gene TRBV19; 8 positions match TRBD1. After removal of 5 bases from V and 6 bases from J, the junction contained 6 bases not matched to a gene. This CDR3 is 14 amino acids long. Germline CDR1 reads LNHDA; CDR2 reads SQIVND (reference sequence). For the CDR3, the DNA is TGTGCCAGTAGTGACGGGACAGGTCGCAATGAGCAGTTCTTC. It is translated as CASSDGTGRNEQFF.

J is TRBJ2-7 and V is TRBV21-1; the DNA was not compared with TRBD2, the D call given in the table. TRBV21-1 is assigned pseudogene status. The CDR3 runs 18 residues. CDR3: CASSKGAGTSGNPYEQYV. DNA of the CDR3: TGTGCCAGCAGCAAAGGGGCGGGGACTAGCGGGAATCCCTACGAGCAGTACGTC.

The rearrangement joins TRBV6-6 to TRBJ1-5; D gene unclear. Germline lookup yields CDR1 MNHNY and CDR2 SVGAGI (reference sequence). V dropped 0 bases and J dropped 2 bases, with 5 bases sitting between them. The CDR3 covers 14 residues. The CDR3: CASSYSSGNQPQHF. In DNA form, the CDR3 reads TGTGCCAGCAGTTACTCGTCAGGCAATCAGCCCCAGCATTTT.

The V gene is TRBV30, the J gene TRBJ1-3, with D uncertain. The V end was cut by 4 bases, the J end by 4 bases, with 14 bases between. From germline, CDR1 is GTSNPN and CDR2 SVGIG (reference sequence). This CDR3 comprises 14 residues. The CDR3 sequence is CAWNLAPGGNTIYF. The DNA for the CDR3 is TGTGCCTGGAACTTGGCACCCGGGGGAAACACCATATATTTT.

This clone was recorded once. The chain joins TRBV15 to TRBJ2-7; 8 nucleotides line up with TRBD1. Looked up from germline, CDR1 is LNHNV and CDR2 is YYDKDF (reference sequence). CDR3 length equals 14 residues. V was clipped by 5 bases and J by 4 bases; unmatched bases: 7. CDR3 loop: CATSAGTGLYEQYF. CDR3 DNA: TGTGCCACCAGCGCCGGGACAGGCCTATACGAGCAGTACTTC.

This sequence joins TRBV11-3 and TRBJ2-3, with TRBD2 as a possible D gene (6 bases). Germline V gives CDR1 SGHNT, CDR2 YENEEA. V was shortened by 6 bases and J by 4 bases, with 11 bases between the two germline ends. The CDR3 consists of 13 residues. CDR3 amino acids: CASSSGGADTQYF. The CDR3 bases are TGTGCCAGCAGTTCCGGAGGGGCAGATACGCAGTATTTT. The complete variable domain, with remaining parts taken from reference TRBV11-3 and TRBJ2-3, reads EAGVVQSPRYKIIEKKQPVAFWCNPISGHNTLYWYLQNLGQGPELLIRYENEEAVDDSQLPKDRFSAERLKGVDSTLKIQPAELGDSAVYLCASSSGGADTQYFGPGTRLTVL.

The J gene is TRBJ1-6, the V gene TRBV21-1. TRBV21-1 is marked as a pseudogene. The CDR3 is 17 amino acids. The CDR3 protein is CASSKAGGSSYNSPLHF. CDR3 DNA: TGTGCCAGCAGCAAAGCTGGAGGGAGCTCCTATAATTCACCCCTCCACTTT.

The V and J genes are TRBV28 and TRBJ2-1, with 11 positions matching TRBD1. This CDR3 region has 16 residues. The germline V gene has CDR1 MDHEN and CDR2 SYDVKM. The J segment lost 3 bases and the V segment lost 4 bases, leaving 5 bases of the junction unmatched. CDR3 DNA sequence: TGTGCCAGCAGTTCCTGGACAGGGGGCGTCTACAATGAGCAGTTCTTC. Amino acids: CASSSWTGGVYNEQFF.

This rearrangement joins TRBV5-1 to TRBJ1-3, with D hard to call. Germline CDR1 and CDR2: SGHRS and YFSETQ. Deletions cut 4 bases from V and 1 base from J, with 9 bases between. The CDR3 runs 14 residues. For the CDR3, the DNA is TGCGCCAGCAGCCCGGGTGATTCTGGAAACACCATATATTTT. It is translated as CASSPGDSGNTIYF.

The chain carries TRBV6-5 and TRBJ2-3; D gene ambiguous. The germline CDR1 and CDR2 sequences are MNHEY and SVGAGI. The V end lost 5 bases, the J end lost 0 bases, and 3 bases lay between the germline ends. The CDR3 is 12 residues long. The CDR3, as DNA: TGTGCCAGCAGTCAGAGCACAGATACGCAGTATTTT. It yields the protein CASSQSTDTQYF.

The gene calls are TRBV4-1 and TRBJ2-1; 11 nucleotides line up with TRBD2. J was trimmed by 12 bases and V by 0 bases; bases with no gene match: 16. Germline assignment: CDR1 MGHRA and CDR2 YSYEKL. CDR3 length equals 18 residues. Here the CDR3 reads CASSQDWSTSGSTWAQFF. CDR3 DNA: TGCGCCAGCAGCCAAGATTGGTCAACTAGCGGGAGTACTTGGGCGCAGTTCTTC.

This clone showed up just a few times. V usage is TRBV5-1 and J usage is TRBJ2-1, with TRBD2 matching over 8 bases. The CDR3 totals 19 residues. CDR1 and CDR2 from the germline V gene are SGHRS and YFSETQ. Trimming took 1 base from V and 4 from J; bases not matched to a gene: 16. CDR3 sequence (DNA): TGCGCCAGCAGCTTGAAATTAACGGGAGGGCCAGGTTTGTACAATGAGCAGTTCTTC. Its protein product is CASSLKLTGGPGLYNEQFF.

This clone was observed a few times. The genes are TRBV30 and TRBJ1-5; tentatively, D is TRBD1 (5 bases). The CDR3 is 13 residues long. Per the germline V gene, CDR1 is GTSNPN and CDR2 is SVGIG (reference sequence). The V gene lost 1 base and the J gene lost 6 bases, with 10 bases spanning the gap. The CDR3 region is CAWSGTGPQPQHF. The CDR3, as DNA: TGTGCCTGGAGTGGTACAGGACCTCAGCCCCAGCATTTT.

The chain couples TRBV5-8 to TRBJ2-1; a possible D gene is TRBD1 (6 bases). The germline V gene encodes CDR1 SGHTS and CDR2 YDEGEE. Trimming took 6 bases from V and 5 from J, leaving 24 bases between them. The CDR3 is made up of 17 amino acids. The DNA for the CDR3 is TGTGCCAGCATCCTACATCAGGGGTTTGTGCGTGACAATGAGCAGTTCTTC. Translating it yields CASILHQGFVRDNEQFF.

In nucleotides, the CDR3 is TGTGCCAGCAGCGCCCTAGAAGGTCTTGAGCAGTTCTTC. Encoded protein: CASSALEGLEQFF. The chain links TRBV3-1 (or the pseudogene TRBV3-2) to TRBJ2-1; no firm D call. This CDR3 region has 13 residues. Germline-derived CDR1 and CDR2 are LGHDT and YNNKEL (reference sequence). Deletions cut 5 bases from V and 9 bases from J, with 14 bases between.